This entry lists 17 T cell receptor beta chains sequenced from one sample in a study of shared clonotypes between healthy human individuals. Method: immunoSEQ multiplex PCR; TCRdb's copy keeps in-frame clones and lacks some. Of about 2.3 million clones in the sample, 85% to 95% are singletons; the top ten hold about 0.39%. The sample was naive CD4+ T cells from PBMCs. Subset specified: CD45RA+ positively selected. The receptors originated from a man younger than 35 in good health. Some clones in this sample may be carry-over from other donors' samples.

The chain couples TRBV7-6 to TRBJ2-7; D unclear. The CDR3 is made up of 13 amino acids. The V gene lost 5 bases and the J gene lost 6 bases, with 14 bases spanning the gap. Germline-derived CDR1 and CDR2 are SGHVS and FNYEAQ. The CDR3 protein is CASSPLTLGEQYF. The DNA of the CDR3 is TGTGCCAGCAGCCCTTTAACCCTAGGCGAGCAGTACTTC.

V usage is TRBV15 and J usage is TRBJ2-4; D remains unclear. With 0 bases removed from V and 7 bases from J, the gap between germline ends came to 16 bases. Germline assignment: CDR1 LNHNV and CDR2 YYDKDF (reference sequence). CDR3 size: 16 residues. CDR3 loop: CATSREAPGPGNIQYF. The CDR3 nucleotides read TGTGCCACCAGCAGAGAAGCCCCGGGTCCCGGGAACATTCAGTACTTC.

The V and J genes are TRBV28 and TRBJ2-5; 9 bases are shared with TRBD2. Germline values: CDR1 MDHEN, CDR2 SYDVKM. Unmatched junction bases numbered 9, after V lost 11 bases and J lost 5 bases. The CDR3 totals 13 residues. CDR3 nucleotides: TGTGCCGTGGTAGCGGGAGCGAGGGAGACCCAGTACTTC. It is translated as CAVVAGARETQYF. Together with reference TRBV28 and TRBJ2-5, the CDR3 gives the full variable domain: DVKVTQSSRYLVKRTGEKVFLECVQDMDHENMFWYRQDPGLGLRLIYFSYDVKMKEKGDIPEGYSVSREKKERFSLILESASTNQTSMYLCAVVAGARETQYFGPGTRLLVL.

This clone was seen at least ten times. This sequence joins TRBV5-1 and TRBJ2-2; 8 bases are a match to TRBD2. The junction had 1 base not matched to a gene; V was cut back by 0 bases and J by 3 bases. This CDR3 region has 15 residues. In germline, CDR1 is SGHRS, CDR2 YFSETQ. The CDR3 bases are TGCGCCAGCAGCTTGGTAGCGGGGTACACCGGGGAGCTGTTTTTT. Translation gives CASSLVAGYTGELFF.

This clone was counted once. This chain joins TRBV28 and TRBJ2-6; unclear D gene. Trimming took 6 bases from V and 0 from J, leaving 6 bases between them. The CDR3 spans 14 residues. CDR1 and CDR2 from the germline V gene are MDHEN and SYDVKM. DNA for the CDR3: TGTGCCAGCAGCTCGTACTCTGGGGCCAACGTCCTGACTTTC. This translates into CASSSYSGANVLTF.

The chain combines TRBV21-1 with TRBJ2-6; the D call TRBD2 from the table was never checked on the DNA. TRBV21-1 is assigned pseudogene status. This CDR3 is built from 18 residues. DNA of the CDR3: TGTGCCAGCAGCAAAGTGGAGGGTCGTAGTTACGGGGCCAACGTCCTGACTTTC. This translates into CASSKVEGRSYGANVLTF.

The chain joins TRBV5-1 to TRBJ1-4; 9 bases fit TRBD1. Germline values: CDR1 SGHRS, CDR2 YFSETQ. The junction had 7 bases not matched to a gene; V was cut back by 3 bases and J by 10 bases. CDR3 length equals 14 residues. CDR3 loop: CASSWTGDIRKLFF. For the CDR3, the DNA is TGCGCCAGCAGCTGGACAGGGGACATCAGAAAACTGTTTTTT.

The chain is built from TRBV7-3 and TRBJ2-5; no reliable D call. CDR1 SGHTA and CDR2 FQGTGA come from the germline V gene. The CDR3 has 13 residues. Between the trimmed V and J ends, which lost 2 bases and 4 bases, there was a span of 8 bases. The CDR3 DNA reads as TGTGCCAGCAGCTTACAGCATTCAGAGACCCAGTACTTC. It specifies CASSLQHSETQYF.

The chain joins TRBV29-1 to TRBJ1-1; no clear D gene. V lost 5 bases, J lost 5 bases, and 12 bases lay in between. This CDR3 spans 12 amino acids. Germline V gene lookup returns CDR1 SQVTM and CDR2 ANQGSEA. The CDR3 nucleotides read TGCAGCGTTTCTGGACCGGAAACTGAAGCTTTCTTT. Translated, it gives CSVSGPETEAFF.

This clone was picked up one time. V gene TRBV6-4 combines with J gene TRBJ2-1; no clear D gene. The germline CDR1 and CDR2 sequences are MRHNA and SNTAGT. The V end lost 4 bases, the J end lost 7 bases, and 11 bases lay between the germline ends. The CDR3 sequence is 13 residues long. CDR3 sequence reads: CASSVESLNEQFF. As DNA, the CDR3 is TGTGCCAGCAGTGTGGAATCTCTAAATGAGCAGTTCTTC.

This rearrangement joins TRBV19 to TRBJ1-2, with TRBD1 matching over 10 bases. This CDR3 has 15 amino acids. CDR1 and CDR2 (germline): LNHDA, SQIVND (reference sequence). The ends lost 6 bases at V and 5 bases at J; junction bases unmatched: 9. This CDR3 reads CASRNTGTGEYGYTF. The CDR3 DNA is TGTGCCAGTAGGAATACCGGGACAGGGGAATATGGCTACACCTTC.

CDR3 residues: CASSEQAWGETDTQYF. DNA of the CDR3: TGTGCCAGCAGCGAGCAAGCGTGGGGGGAGACAGATACGCAGTATTTT. V gene TRBV2 combines with J gene TRBJ2-3; D is perhaps TRBD2 (6 bases). This CDR3 is built from 16 residues. V was pared by 6 bases and J by 3 bases, with 19 bases between. Looked up from germline, CDR1 is SNHLY and CDR2 is FYNNEI.

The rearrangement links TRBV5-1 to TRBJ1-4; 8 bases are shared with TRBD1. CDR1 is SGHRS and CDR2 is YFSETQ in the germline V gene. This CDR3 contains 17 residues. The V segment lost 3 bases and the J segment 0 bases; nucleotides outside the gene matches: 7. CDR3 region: CASSSIQGAATNEKLFF. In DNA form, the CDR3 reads TGCGCCAGCAGCTCTATTCAGGGGGCAGCAACTAATGAAAAACTGTTTTTT.

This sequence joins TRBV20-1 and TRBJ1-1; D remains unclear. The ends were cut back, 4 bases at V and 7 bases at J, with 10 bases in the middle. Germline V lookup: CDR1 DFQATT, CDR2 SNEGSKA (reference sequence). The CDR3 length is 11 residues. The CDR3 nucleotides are TGCAGTGCTATAAGTCCAGTTGAAGCTTTCTTT. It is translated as CSAISPVEAFF.

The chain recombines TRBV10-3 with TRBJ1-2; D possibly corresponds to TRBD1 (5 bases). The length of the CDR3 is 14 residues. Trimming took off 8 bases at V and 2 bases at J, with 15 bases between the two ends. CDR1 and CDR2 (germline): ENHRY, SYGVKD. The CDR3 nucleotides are TGTGCCATCGGGTTAAGGGGAGTCAACTATGGCTACACCTTC. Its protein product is CAIGLRGVNYGYTF.

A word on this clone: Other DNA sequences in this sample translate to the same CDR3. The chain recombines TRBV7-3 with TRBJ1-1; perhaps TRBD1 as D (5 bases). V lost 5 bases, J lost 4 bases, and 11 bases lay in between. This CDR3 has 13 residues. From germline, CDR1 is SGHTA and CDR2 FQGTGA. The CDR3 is CASSPAGGTEAFF. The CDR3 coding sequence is TGTGCCAGCAGCCCCGCGGGGGGCACTGAAGCTTTCTTT. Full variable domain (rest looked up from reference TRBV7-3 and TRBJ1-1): GAGVSQTPSNKVTEKGKYVELRCDPISGHTALYWYRQSLGQGPEFLIYFQGTGAADDSGLPNDRFFAVRPEGSVSTLKIQRTERGDSAVYLCASSPAGGTEAFFGQGTRLTVV.

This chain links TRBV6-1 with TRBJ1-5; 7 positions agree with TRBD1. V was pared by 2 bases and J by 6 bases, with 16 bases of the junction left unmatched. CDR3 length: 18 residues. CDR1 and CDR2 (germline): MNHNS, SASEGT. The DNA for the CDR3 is TGTGCCAGCAGTGAACGGACAGGACCCGAGCGGAGGCGTCAGCCCCAGCATTTT. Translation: CASSERTGPERRRQPQHF.